This T cell receptor (beta chain) came from a study of T cells in Graves' hyperthyroidism and ophthalmopathy. As for the study in general: It was at initial diagnosis, before any treatment, that peripheral blood was collected. Study-wide points: Ophthalmopathy, which appeared later, was predicted by the model a median 6.5 months before onset.

This clonotype showed up just a few times. Its antigen is unidentified. PBMCs were sourced from over 8.5 ml fresh peripheral blood. Authors of the study amplified TCR beta CDR3 regions from RNA transcripts. The TCR CDR3 first-round RT-PCR relied on the HTBI primer set. TCRdb recomputed calls from the multiplex PCR reads with MiXCR, one row per CDR3 protein. Here the sample spans roughly 300,000 distinct CDR3 sequences, roughly 18% being singletons. V gave up 4 bases and J gave up 7 bases, with 10 bases separating them. This CDR3 has 12 amino acids. Germline V gene lookup returns CDR1 LNHDA and CDR2 SQIVND (reference sequence).

The gene calls are TRBV19 and TRBJ1-2, with a possible D match to TRBD1 (5 bases). What was sequenced was blood. This receptor was taken from a woman in her forties or fifties with Graves' hyperthyroidism. DNA for the CDR3: TGTGCCAGTAGTACAGGGCGACTTGGCTACACCTTC. Protein sequence: CASSTGRLGYTF.